This T cell receptor (beta chain) was retrieved from a study of T-cell memory formation after mild COVID-19. On the study more broadly: Among the donors, TCR clusters were largely specific to each donor.

This clonotype was detected only a few times. The CDR3 has 16 amino acids. CDR1 is LGHNA and CDR2 is YSLEER in the germline V gene. With 4 bases clipped from V and 7 bases from J, the junction kept 12 bases outside the gene matches. MiXCR was run by TCRdb on the 5' RACE reads, yielding one entry per CDR3 protein. The sample shows 300,000 to 350,000 distinct CDR3 sequences, roughly 13% of them seen only once. Sequenced: PBMCs or a T cell subset sorted from them (not recorded which). The receptor comes from a young man who had mild COVID-19 (a few samples of this study predate the infection). Cell type and time point are not known. This chain joins TRBV4-3 and TRBJ2-3, with 9 bases aligning to TRBD2. The CDR3 sequence: CASSRGAAGGRNTQYF. CDR3 bases: TGCGCCAGCAGCCGCGGGGCAGCGGGGGGACGGAATACGCAGTATTTT.